The present T cell receptor (beta chain) was sequenced within a study of control samples from healthy donors and cancer patients. The assay was immunoSEQ multiplex PCR, and TCRdb's table has in-frame clones only and misses some. The repertoire holds about 180,000 clones, with roughly nine tenths as singletons. The sample taken for sequencing was blood. This clonotype was obtained from a man aged 30 to 45 in good health.

DNA for the CDR3: TGTGCCAGCAGCTTCGGGTTCGAAAGGGGCGGGAAGACAGATACGCAGTATTTT. This sequence encodes CASSFGFERGGKTDTQYF. The chain employs TRBV7-2 and TRBJ2-3, with D tentatively TRBD2 (6 bases). CDR1 SGHTA and CDR2 FQGNSA come from the germline V gene. The CDR3 covers 18 residues. V lost 3 bases and J 3 bases, leaving 22 bases between the germline ends.